Presented here are 13 T cell receptor beta chains from one specimen sequenced in a study of T cells in Graves' hyperthyroidism and ophthalmopathy (dated by TCRdb to between 2019 and 2020). The library was produced with multiplex PCR. Sequenced on an Illumina HiSeq 2000. The TCR beta CDR3 regions were amplified from the RNA transcripts. The first round of RT-PCR for the TCR CDR3 was performed with the HTBI primer set and the Qiagen OneStep RT-PCR kit. TCRdb passed the public sequencing reads through fastp at Q25 and MiXCR, retaining productive beta sequences. Identical CDR3 protein sequences are pooled into one entry, listed with their most common genes and DNA. Within this sample are hundreds of thousands of distinct CDR3 sequences, with approximately 23% of them counted one time only. The top ten clonotypes cover around 47% of the sample. Sequenced material: blood. The receptors derive from a woman in her seventies with Graves' ophthalmopathy.

In its sample, this clonotype was seen a few times. The rearrangement links TRBV6-2 or TRBV6-3 to TRBJ2-3; the D gene is possibly TRBD1 (5 bases). The CDR3 loop spans 14 amino acids. V was pared by 2 bases and J by 6 bases, with 12 bases between. Germline values: CDR1 MNHEY, CDR2 SVGEGT. This CDR3 reads CASSYLRVWDTQYF. CDR3 DNA sequence: TGTGCCAGCAGTTACCTCAGGGTCTGGGATACGCAGTATTTT.

This chain joins TRBV4-3 and TRBJ2-1; TRBD2 aligns across 11 bases. The CDR3 contains 20 residues. The ends lost 0 bases at V and 0 bases at J; junction bases unmatched: 10. Germline CDR1 reads LGHNA; CDR2 reads YSLEER. The CDR3 protein is CASSQDGIAGGPSSYNEQFF. CDR3 nucleotides: TGCGCCAGCAGCCAAGATGGAATAGCGGGAGGGCCGAGCTCCTACAATGAGCAGTTCTTC.

This clonotype was detected many times. This chain uses TRBV19 with TRBJ2-2, with D possibly matching TRBD1 (5 bases). Per germline, CDR1 LNHDA and CDR2 SQIVND (reference sequence). The germline V and J ends were trimmed by 5 bases and 4 bases, with 11 bases remaining between them. There are 14 residues in the CDR3. CDR3 in DNA: TGTGCCAGTAGTCAAATGACAGCCACCGGGGAGCTGTTTTTT. Translating it yields CASSQMTATGELFF.

This clonotype was counted many times. The CDR3 sequence: CASSPTPSLEAFF. The CDR3 DNA reads as TGTGCCAGCAGCCCAACCCCCAGTCTTGAAGCTTTCTTT. The chain combines TRBV28 with TRBJ1-1; D gene ambiguous. Germline V CDR1 and CDR2: MDHEN, SYDVKM. Deletions cut 6 bases from V and 7 bases from J, with 15 bases between. The CDR3 has 13 residues.

This clonotype was seen many times. V and J are TRBV28 and TRBJ1-5; tentative D call: TRBD1 (6 bases). There are 16 residues in the CDR3. The V gene lost 6 bases and the J gene lost 0 bases, with 15 bases spanning the gap. Germline V gene sequence: CDR1 MDHEN, CDR2 SYDVKM. CDR3 loop: CASSHPLDSSNQPQHF. The CDR3 nucleotides read TGTGCCAGCAGCCACCCTTTGGACAGTAGCAATCAGCCCCAGCATTTT.

The rearrangement uses TRBV27 and TRBJ1-1, with 8 positions matching TRBD1. The ends lost 0 bases at V and 1 base at J; junction bases unmatched: 1. Germline V lookup: CDR1 MNHEY, CDR2 SMNVEV (reference sequence). CDR3 size: 15 residues. DNA for the CDR3: TGTGCCAGCAGTTTATCGACAGGGGCGAACACTGAAGCTTTCTTT. As protein: CASSLSTGANTEAFF.

This clonotype was seen only a few times. The J gene is TRBJ2-6, the V gene TRBV27, with D possibly matching TRBD1 (6 bases). Per germline, CDR1 MNHEY and CDR2 SMNVEV (reference sequence). The CDR3 consists of 14 residues. Trimming cost V 9 bases and J 2 bases, with 11 bases left between them. The CDR3 DNA sequence: TGTGCCAGTTCAAACAGGGCTGGGGCCAACGTCCTGACTTTC. This gives the protein CASSNRAGANVLTF.

The table lists this clonotype with a few counts. The chain carries TRBV7-3 and TRBJ2-3, with D maybe TRBD2 (6 bases). CDR3 length: 14 amino acids. Trimming took off 8 bases at V and 2 bases at J, with 14 bases between the two ends. Germline V CDR1 and CDR2: SGHTA, FQGTGA. The CDR3 region is CASRRGGATDTQYF. DNA for the CDR3: TGTGCCAGCCGACGCGGCGGGGCCACAGATACGCAGTATTTT.

This rearrangement joins TRBV10-3 to TRBJ1-6, with D tentatively TRBD1 (5 bases). Trimming stripped 3 bases from V and 4 bases from J, with 7 bases between. The CDR3 extends over 14 amino acids. Germline CDR1 reads ENHRY; CDR2 reads SYGVKD. This chain's CDR3 is CAISDRAYNSPLHF. CDR3 coding DNA: TGTGCCATCAGTGACAGGGCTTATAATTCACCCCTCCACTTT.

This clonotype was seen many times. An end of the junction differs from the germline gene, which may be a read error. This sequence joins TRBV5-1 and TRBJ1-5, with D tentatively TRBD1 (5 bases). Per germline, CDR1 SGHRS and CDR2 YFSETQ. This CDR3 contains 15 residues. CDR3 amino acids: CASSLGAGSNQPQHF. The CDR3 DNA is TGTGCCAGCAGCTTAGGGGCGGGTTCTAATCAGCCCCAGCATTTT.

This chain uses TRBV10-1 with TRBJ2-1, with D possibly TRBD2 on 5 matching bases. The V end lost 3 bases, the J end lost 9 bases, and 18 bases lay between the germline ends. Germline V gene sequence: CDR1 WNHNN, CDR2 SYGVQD (reference sequence). This CDR3 region has 15 residues. The CDR3 region has the DNA TGCGCCAGCAGTGAACCCAGCGGCGGGTTTAGTGAGCAGTTCTTC. This translates into CASSEPSGGFSEQFF.

This rearrangement joins TRBV30 to TRBJ1-5, with unresolved D. The V gene lost 5 bases and the J gene lost 3 bases, with 11 bases spanning the gap. CDR1 is GTSNPN, CDR2 SVGIG, per germline (reference sequence). This CDR3 has 13 residues. The CDR3 region is CAWSHGANQPQHF. The CDR3 nucleotides read TGTGCCTGGTCGCACGGAGCCAATCAGCCCCAGCATTTT.

The rearrangement joins TRBV9 to TRBJ1-2, with D perhaps TRBD1 (6 bases). Germline V CDR1 and CDR2: SGDLS, YYNGEE. V was cut by 0 bases and J by 8 bases, with 14 bases left in between. CDR3 length equals 14 residues. The CDR3 region is CASSVAPGAGGYTF. The CDR3 bases are TGTGCCAGCAGCGTAGCCCCGGGGGCGGGCGGCTACACCTTC.